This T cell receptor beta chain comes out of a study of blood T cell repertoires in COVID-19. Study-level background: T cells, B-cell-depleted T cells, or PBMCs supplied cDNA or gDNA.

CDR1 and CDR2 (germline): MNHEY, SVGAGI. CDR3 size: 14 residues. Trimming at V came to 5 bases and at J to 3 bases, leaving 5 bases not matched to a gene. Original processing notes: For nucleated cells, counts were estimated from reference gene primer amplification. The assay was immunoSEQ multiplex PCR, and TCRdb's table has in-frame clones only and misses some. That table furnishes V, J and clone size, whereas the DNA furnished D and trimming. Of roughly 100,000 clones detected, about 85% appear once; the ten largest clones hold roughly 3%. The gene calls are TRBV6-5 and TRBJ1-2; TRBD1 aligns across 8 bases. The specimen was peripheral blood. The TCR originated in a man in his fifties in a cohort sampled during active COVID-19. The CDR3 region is CASSHPGQDYGYTF. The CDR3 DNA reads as TGTGCCAGCAGTCATCCGGGACAGGACTATGGCTACACCTTC.